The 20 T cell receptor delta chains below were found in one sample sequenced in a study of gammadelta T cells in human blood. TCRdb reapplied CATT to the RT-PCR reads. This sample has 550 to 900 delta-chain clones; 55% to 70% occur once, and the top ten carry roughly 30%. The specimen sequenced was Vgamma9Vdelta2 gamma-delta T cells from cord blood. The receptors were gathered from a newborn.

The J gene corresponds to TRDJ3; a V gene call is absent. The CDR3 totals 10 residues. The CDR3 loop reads CAWDTRQMFF. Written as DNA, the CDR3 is TGCGCCTGGGACACCCGACAGATGTTTTTC.

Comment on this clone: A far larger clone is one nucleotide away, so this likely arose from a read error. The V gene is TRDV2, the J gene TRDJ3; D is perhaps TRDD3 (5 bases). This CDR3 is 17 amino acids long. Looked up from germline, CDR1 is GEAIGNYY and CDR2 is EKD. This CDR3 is CASDTWASSWDTRQMFF. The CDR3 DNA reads TGTGCCAGTGACACCTGGGCGAGCTCCTGGGACACCCGACAGATGTTTTTC.

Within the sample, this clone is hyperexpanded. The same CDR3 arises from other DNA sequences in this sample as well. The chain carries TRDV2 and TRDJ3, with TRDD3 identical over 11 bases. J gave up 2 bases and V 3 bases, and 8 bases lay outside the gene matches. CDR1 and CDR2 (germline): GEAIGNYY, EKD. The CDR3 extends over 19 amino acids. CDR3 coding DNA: TGTGCCTGTGACTTAATTGGGGGATACGGGCCCTGGGACACCCGACAGATGTTTTTC. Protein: CACDLIGGYGPWDTRQMFF.

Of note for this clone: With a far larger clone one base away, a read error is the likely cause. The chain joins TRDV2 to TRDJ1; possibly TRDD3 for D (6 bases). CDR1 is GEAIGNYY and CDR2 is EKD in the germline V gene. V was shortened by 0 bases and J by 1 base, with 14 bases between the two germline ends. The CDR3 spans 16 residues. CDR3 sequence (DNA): TGTGCCTGTGACACCGTTATACTGGGCCTCACCGATAAACTCATCTTT. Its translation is CACDTVILGLTDKLIF.

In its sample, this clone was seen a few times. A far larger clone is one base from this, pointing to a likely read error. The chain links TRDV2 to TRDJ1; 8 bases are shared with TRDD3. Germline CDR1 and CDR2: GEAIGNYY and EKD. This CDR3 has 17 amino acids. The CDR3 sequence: CASDGRGLGVYTDKLIF. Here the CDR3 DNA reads TGTGCCAGTGACGGACGGGGACTGGGGGTCTACACCGATAAACTCATCTTT.

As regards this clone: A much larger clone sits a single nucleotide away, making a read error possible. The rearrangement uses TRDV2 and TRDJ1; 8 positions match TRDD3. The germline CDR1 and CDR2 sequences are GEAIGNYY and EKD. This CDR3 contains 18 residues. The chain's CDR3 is CASDTVGNHWGFTDKLIF. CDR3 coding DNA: TGTGCCAGTGACACGGTAGGTAATCACTGGGGGTTCACCGATAAACTCATCTTT.

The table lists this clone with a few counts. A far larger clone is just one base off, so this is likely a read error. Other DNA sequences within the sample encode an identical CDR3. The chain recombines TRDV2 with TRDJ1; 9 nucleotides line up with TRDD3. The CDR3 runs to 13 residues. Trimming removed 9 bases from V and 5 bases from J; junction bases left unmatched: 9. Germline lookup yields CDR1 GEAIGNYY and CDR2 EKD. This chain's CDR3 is CAATGIRPDKLIF. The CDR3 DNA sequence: TGTGCCGCAACGGGGATACGACCAGATAAACTCATCTTT.

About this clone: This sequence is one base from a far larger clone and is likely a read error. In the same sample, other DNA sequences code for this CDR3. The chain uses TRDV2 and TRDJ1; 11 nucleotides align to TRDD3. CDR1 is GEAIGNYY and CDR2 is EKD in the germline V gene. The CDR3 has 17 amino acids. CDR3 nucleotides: TGTGCATGTGGCCGTGGGGGATACGGGGGATACACCGATAAACTCATCTTT. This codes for CACGRGGYGGYTDKLIF.

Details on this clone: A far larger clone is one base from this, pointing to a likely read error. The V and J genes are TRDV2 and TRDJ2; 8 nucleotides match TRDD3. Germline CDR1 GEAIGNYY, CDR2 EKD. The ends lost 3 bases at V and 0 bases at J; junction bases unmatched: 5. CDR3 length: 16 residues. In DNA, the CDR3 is TGTGCCTGTGACGTACCGGGGGATACTTTGACAGCACAACTCTTCTTT. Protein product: CACDVPGDTLTAQLFF.

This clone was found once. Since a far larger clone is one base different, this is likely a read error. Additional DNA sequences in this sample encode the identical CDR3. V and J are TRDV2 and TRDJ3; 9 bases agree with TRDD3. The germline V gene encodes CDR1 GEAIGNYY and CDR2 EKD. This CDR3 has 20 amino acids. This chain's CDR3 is CACDTRAYWGSSWDTRQMFF. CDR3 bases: TGTGCCTGTGACACAAGGGCGTACTGGGGGAGCTCCTGGGACACCAGACAGATGTTTTTC.

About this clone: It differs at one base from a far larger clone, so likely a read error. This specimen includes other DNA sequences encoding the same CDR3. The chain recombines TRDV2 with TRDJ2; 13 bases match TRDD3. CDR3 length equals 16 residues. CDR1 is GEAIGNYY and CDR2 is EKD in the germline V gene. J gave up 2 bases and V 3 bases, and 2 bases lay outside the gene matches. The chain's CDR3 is CACDVLGDTLTAQLFF. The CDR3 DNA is TGTGCCTGTGACGTACTGGGGGATACGTTGACAGCACAACTCTTCTTT.

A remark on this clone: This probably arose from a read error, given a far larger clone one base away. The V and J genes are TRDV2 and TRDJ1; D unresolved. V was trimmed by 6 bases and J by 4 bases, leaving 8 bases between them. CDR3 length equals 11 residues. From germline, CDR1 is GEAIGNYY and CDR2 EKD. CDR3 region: CACRIDDKLIF. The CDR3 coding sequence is TGTGCCTGTCGTATCGACGATAAACTCATCTTT.

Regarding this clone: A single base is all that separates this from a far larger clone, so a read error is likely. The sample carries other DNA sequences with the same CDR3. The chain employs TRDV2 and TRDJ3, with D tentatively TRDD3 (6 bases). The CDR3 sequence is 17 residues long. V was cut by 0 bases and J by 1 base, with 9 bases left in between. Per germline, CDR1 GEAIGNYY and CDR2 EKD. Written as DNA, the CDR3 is TGTGCCTGTGACACCTGGGGGCCTTCCTGGGACACCCGACAGATGTTTTTC. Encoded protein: CACDTWGPSWDTRQMFF.

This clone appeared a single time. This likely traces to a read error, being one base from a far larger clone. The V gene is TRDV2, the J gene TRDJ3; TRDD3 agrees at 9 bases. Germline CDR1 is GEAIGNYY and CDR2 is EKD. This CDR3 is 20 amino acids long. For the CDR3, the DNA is TGTGCCTGTGACACAAGGGCGTACTGGGGGAGCTCCTGGGACACCCAACAGATGTTTTTC. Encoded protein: CACDTRAYWGSSWDTQQMFF.

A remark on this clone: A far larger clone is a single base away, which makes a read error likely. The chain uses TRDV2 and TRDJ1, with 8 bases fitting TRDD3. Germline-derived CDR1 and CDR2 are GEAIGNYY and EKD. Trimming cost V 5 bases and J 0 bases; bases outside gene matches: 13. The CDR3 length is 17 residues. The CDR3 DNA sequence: TGTGCCTGTGGCGGACGGGGACTGGGGGTCTACACCGATAAACTCATCTTT. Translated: CACGGRGLGVYTDKLIF.

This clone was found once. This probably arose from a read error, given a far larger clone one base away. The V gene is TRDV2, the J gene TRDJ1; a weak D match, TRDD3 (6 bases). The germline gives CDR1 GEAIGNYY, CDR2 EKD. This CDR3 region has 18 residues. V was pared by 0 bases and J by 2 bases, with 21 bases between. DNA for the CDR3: TGTGCCTGTGACACCCGACGCACTCTGATACGGAAAACCGATAAACTCATCTTT. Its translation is CACDTRRTLIRKTDKLIF.

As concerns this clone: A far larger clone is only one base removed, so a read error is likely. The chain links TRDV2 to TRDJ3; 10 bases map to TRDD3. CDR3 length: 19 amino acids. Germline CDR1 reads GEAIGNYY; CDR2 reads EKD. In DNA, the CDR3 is TGTGCCTGTGACCCCTTACTGGGGGATCGTCCCTGGGTCACCCGACAGATGTTTTTC. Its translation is CACDPLLGDRPWVTRQMFF.

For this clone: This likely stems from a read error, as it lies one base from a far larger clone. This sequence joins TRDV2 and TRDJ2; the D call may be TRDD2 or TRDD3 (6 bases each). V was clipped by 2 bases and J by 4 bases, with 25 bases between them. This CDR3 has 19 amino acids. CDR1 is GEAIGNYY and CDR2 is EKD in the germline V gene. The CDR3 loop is CACDSASFALVDTTAQLFF. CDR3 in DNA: TGTGCCTGTGACAGTGCTTCCTTTGCACTGGTGGATACGACAGCACAACTCTTCTTT.

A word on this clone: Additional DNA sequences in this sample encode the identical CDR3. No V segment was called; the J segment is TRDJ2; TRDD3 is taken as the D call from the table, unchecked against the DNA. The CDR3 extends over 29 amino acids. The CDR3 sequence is CSGINAEYMGSKVFRNDACGSALTAQLFF. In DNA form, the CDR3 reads TGCAGTGGTATCAACGCAGAGTACATGGGGAGCAAGGTTTTTCGTAATGATGCCTGTGGTAGTGCTTTGACAGCACAACTCTTCTTT.

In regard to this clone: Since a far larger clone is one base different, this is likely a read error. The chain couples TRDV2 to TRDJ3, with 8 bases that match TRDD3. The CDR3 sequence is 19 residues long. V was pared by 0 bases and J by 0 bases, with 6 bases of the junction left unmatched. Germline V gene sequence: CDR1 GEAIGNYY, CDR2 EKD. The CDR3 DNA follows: TGTGCCTGTGACACCTGGGGGATGCCTCACTCCTGGGACACCCGACAGATGTTTTTC. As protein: CACDTWGMPHSWDTRQMFF.